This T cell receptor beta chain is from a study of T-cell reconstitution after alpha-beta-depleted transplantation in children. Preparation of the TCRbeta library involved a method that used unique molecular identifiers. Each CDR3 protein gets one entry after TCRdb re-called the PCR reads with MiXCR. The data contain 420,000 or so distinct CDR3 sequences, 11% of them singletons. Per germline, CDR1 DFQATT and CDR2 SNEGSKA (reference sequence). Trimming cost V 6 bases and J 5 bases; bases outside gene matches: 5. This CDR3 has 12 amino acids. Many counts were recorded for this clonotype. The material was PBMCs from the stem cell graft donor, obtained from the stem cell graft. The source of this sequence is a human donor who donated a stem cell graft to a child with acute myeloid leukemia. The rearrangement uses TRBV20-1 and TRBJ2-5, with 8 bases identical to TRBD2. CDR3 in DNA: TGCAGTGCAAAGCGGGAGCTTGAGACCCAGTACTTC. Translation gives CSAKRELETQYF.